The 12 T cell receptor beta chains below come from one sample, sequenced in a study of T cell responses to AZD1222 COVID-19 vaccine. Assay: immunoSEQ multiplex PCR; the TCRdb copy retains only in-frame clones and omits some. Of about 100,000 clones detected, 80% to 95% appear once; the ten largest clones hold approximately 1.7%. The sample here was peripheral blood, taken on day 0 of AZD1222 vaccination. All receptors come from an adult in good health.

The rearrangement joins TRBV7-3 to TRBJ1-2; 8 bases are shared with TRBD1. V was pared by 6 bases and J by 7 bases, with 7 bases of the junction left unmatched. Germline CDR1 and CDR2: SGHTA and FQGTGA. The CDR3 consists of 13 residues. The CDR3 nucleotides are TGTGCCAGCAGTCCGACCACAGGGGGTGGCTACACCTTC. Its translation: CASSPTTGGGYTF.

This chain links TRBV7-6 with TRBJ2-3, with TRBD2 matching over 9 bases. With V trimmed by 4 bases and J by 4 bases, 6 bases remained unmatched. Germline V gene sequence: CDR1 SGHVS, CDR2 FNYEAQ. The CDR3 runs to 15 residues. The CDR3 DNA reads as TGTGCCAGCAGCTCATCCGGGACTAGCCCAGATACGCAGTATTTT. Its protein is CASSSSGTSPDTQYF.

This chain connects TRBV6-5 to TRBJ1-6; D not resolved. CDR1 is MNHEY and CDR2 is SVGAGI in the germline V gene. The V and J ends lost 8 bases and 3 bases respectively, with 14 bases between them. This CDR3 has 15 residues. The CDR3 nucleotides are TGTGCCAGCTCGAGGGCAACCTTCTATAATTCACCCCTCCACTTT. Translation gives CASSRATFYNSPLHF.

The chain couples TRBV29-1 to TRBJ2-7; D unresolved. V lost 4 bases and J 2 bases, leaving 9 bases between the germline ends. The CDR3 has 12 amino acids. Germline CDR1 reads SQVTM; CDR2 reads ANQGSEA. In nucleotides, the CDR3 is TGCAGCGTTGGGCAGGTAACCTACGAGCAGTACTTC. Amino acids: CSVGQVTYEQYF.

This chain uses TRBV5-5 with TRBJ2-1; D tentatively fits TRBD1 or TRBD2 (7 bases each). Trimming left V 4 bases short and J 1 base short, with 15 bases between. Germline V CDR1 and CDR2: SGHKS, YYEKEE (reference sequence). There are 16 residues in the CDR3. CDR3 residues: CASSIPQGGSYNEQFF. The CDR3 nucleotides are TGTGCCAGCAGCATACCCCAGGGGGGGTCCTACAATGAGCAGTTCTTC.

V is TRBV28 and J is TRBJ2-2, with a possible D match to TRBD2 (6 bases). Between the trimmed V and J ends, which lost 7 bases and 6 bases, there was a span of 18 bases. Germline loops: CDR1 MDHEN, CDR2 SYDVKM. The CDR3 extends over 15 amino acids. CDR3 region: CASTRPALAPGELFF. CDR3 nucleotides: TGTGCCAGCACCCGCCCCGCACTAGCTCCCGGGGAGCTGTTTTTT.

J is TRBJ2-7 and V is TRBV6-1; D might be TRBD2 (5 bases). This CDR3 has 17 residues. CDR1 MNHNS and CDR2 SASEGT come from the germline V gene. V lost 0 bases to trimming and J lost 1 base, with 16 bases between them. The CDR3 sequence is CASSEARVTGKSYEQYF. In DNA, the CDR3 is TGTGCCAGCAGTGAAGCGCGCGTAACGGGAAAATCCTACGAGCAGTACTTC.

The genes are TRBV27 and TRBJ2-3; D might be TRBD2 (5 bases). This CDR3 contains 16 residues. Germline-derived CDR1 and CDR2 are MNHEY and SMNVEV (reference sequence). Trimming took off 2 bases at V and 3 bases at J, with 15 bases between the two ends. The CDR3 bases are TGTGCCAGCAGTTTAAGAGGGAGAGGGTCGACAGATACGCAGTATTTT. Its translation is CASSLRGRGSTDTQYF.

The V call is TRBV9, the J call TRBJ2-3, with 10 bases fitting TRBD2. Trimming removed 2 bases from V and 8 bases from J; junction bases left unmatched: 11. Germline V gives CDR1 SGDLS, CDR2 YYNGEE. The CDR3 has 16 residues. CDR3 in amino acids: CASSVLAGVGLGTQYF. The CDR3 region has the DNA TGTGCCAGCAGCGTCCTAGCGGGAGTGGGTTTAGGTACGCAGTATTTT.

The rearrangement uses TRBV29-1 and TRBJ2-1; the D call may be TRBD1 or TRBD2 (5 bases each). Trimming shortened V by 5 bases and J by 6 bases, and 20 bases separated the two germline ends. This CDR3 has 15 residues. Per the germline V gene, CDR1 is SQVTM and CDR2 is ANQGSEA. CDR3 in amino acids: CSVPTLVGEANEQFF. Here the CDR3 DNA reads TGCAGCGTTCCTACACTAGTGGGGGAAGCCAATGAGCAGTTCTTC.

This chain joins TRBV28 and TRBJ2-2; tentative D call: TRBD2 (6 bases). V was cut by 5 bases and J by 7 bases, with 17 bases left in between. This CDR3 has 15 amino acids. Per the germline V gene, CDR1 is MDHEN and CDR2 is SYDVKM. The CDR3 protein is CASSNRSGGGGELFF. In DNA form, the CDR3 reads TGTGCCAGCAGTAATAGATCTGGGGGAGGCGGGGAGCTGTTTTTT.

V usage is TRBV28 and J usage is TRBJ2-7; tentative D call: TRBD1 (6 bases). Germline V lookup: CDR1 MDHEN, CDR2 SYDVKM. Trimming pared 4 bases from V and 12 bases from J, leaving 22 bases between. CDR3 size: 14 residues. The CDR3 sequence: CASSSQGSSWSTYF. The CDR3 region has the DNA TGTGCCAGCAGTTCACAGGGTTCCTCATGGAGCACGTACTTC.